This entry lists 22 T cell receptor delta chains sequenced from one sample in a study of gamma-delta T cells after stem cell transplantation. TCRdb reanalyzed the RT-PCR reads using CATT. The sample carries roughly 3,300 delta-chain clones, 5% recorded once. Sequencing used gamma-delta T cells. These receptors all come from a human donor. It is not recorded whose cells these are; they may come from a transplant donor.

This clone occurred a few times. The protein TCRdb lists belongs to a much larger clone and differs from this DNA's translation at residue 7, which points to a read error; the protein shown is made from the DNA. The chain is built from TRDV2 and TRDJ1, with D unclear. The CDR3 has 17 residues. Looked up from germline, CDR1 is GEAIGNYY and CDR2 is EKD. Between the trimmed V and J ends, which lost 1 base and 0 bases, there was a span of 17 bases. The CDR3 loop reads CACDTLEENKYTDKLIF. In DNA, the CDR3 is TGTGCCTGTGACACTCTGGAGGAAAACAAGTACACCGATAAACTCATCTTT.

About this clone itself: TCRdb shows a much larger clone's protein in place of this DNA's translation, and the two differ at residue 13, likely through a read error; the protein shown is translated from the DNA. The rearrangement uses TRDV2 and TRDJ1; D possibly corresponds to TRDD3 (6 bases). The CDR3 covers 14 residues. The germline gives CDR1 GEAIGNYY, CDR2 EKD. CDR3 protein: CACDLTGRTDKLTF. As DNA, the CDR3 is TGTGCCTGTGACCTGACTGGGAGGACCGATAAACTCACCTTT.

Details on this clone: The protein recorded in TCRdb matches a much larger clone and deviates from this DNA's translation at residue 8, suggesting a read error; the protein here is obtained by translating the DNA. This chain joins TRDV2 and TRDJ1; 9 bases agree with TRDD3. The length of the CDR3 is 16 residues. The germline V gene has CDR1 GEAIGNYY and CDR2 EKD. V lost 0 bases, J lost 7 bases, and 11 bases stayed unmatched. The CDR3 sequence: CACDTISRGYAAKLIF. The CDR3 bases are TGTGCCTGTGACACCATCTCTAGGGGATACGCGGCTAAACTCATCTTT.

This clone was recorded a few times. TCRdb has a much larger clone's protein, which differs at residue 17 from the translation of this DNA, likely because of a read error; what is shown is the protein translated from the DNA. The J gene is TRDJ3, the V gene TRDV2; 8 bases fit TRDD3. Per the germline V gene, CDR1 is GEAIGNYY and CDR2 is EKD. CDR3 length: 22 amino acids. The chain's CDR3 is CACDTVEYTGGAASWDIRQMFF. The CDR3 nucleotides read TGTGCCTGCGACACGGTTGAATATACTGGGGGTGCCGCGTCCTGGGACATCCGACAGATGTTTTTC.

A few counts support this clone. A read error may explain this, as a much larger clone is one base away. The genes are TRDV2 and TRDJ1; 8 bases line up with TRDD3. CDR3 length: 15 amino acids. V was pared by 6 bases and J by 0 bases, with 8 bases of the junction left unmatched. Looked up from germline, CDR1 is GEAIGNYY and CDR2 is EKD. The CDR3 region is CACNSLGDYTDKLIF. The DNA of the CDR3 is TGTGCCTGTAATTCGCTGGGGGACTACACCGATAAACTCATCTTT.

In its sample, this clone was seen a few times. This likely reflects a read error, since a far larger clone is one base away. The same CDR3 arises from other DNA sequences in this sample as well. The genes are TRDV2 and TRDJ1, with 8 bases that match TRDD3. J gave up 2 bases and V 1 base, and 8 bases lay outside the gene matches. This CDR3 has 16 residues. Germline V gives CDR1 GEAIGNYY, CDR2 EKD. The DNA for the CDR3 is TGTGCCTGTGACACAATGGCTGGGGGACCGACCGATAAACTCATCTTT. Translation: CACDTMAGGPTDKLIF.

This clone was found a few times. This chain connects TRDV2 to TRDJ1, with 12 positions matching TRDD3. V dropped 1 base and J dropped 0; count of bases not matched to a gene: 11. CDR1 GEAIGNYY and CDR2 EKD come from the germline V gene. This CDR3 region has 19 residues. This chain's CDR3 is CACDTLGDTRAGDTDKLIF. The CDR3 nucleotides are TGTGCCTGTGACACACTGGGGGATACACGTGCTGGGGACACCGATAAACTCATCTTT.

This clone is classed as medium-sized. The V call is TRDV2, the J call TRDJ1; 8 bases line up with TRDD3. After removal of 4 bases from V and 0 bases from J, the junction contained 9 bases not matched to a gene. Germline lookup yields CDR1 GEAIGNYY and CDR2 EKD. This CDR3 spans 16 amino acids. The CDR3 DNA follows: TGTGCCTGTGATCCACTGGGGGCCTCCAACACCGATAAACTCATCTTT. Its translation: CACDPLGASNTDKLIF.

To note about this clone: Given a far larger clone just one base away, this is likely a sequencing read error. Other DNA variants within this sample encode the same CDR3. This chain links TRDV2 with TRDJ3; 8 bases are a match to TRDD3. The CDR3 is 19 residues long. Germline V gene data show CDR1 as GEAIGNYY and CDR2 as EKD. The CDR3 loop is CACDTVGDTSSWDTRQMFF. The CDR3 DNA is TGTGCCTGTGACACCGTAGGGGATACCAGCTCCTGGGACACCCGGCAGATGTTTTTC.

A remark on this clone: The protein given by TCRdb reflects a much larger clone and differs at residue 3 from this DNA's translation, likely from a read error; the protein shown is the DNA's translation. CDR3 sequence (DNA): TGTGCCTATGACATACTGGGGGATAGTACCTGGGACACCCGACAGATGTTTTTC. This gives the protein CAYDILGDSTWDTRQMFF. V and J are TRDV2 and TRDJ3, with 11 bases aligning to TRDD3. Germline lookup yields CDR1 GEAIGNYY and CDR2 EKD. The CDR3 is made up of 18 amino acids.

In regard to this clone: With only one base between it and a far larger clone, this is likely a read error. This sample also contains other DNA sequences that code for the same CDR3. The rearrangement joins TRDV2 to TRDJ1; D possibly corresponds to TRDD3 (6 bases). The CDR3 totals 17 residues. Germline-derived CDR1 and CDR2 are GEAIGNYY and EKD. Trimming cost V 0 bases and J 2 bases, with 18 bases left between them. In DNA, the CDR3 is TGTGCCTGTGACACCGTCGGGGGGAAAACGGATACCGATAAACTCATCTTT. This gives the protein CACDTVGGKTDTDKLIF.

This clone was seen only a few times. With only one base between it and a far larger clone, this is likely a read error. The rearrangement links TRDV2 to TRDJ1; possible D gene TRDD3, 6 bases. CDR1 is GEAIGNYY, CDR2 EKD, per germline. The CDR3 extends over 13 amino acids. V was trimmed by 1 base and J by 8 bases, leaving 13 bases between them. DNA for the CDR3: TGTGCCTGTGACACTTGGGGGGTCGACAAACTCATCTTT. This codes for CACDTWGVDKLIF.

This clone was found a few times. The rearrangement joins TRDV2 to TRDJ3; 11 bases align to TRDD3. From germline, CDR1 is GEAIGNYY and CDR2 EKD. The J segment lost 2 bases and the V segment lost 3 bases, leaving 8 bases of the junction unmatched. CDR3 length equals 19 residues. In DNA form, the CDR3 reads TGTGCCTGTGACGCCGTACTGGGGGATAGTACCTGGGACACCCGACAGATGTTTTTC. Translation gives CACDAVLGDSTWDTRQMFF.

The table lists this clone with a few counts. The chain carries TRDV2 and TRDJ1; 7 nucleotides match TRDD3. The CDR3 runs 16 residues. Germline loops: CDR1 GEAIGNYY, CDR2 EKD. After removal of 2 bases from V and 0 bases from J, the junction contained 8 bases not matched to a gene. CDR3 amino acids: CACDSLLGVYTDKLIF. The CDR3 coding sequence is TGTGCCTGTGACAGCCTCCTGGGGGTCTACACCGATAAACTCATCTTT.

This clone was recorded a few times. TCRdb's entry gives the protein of a much larger clone, which mismatches this DNA's translation at residue 5, likely from a read error; the protein reported here is translated from the DNA. The gene calls are TRDV2 and TRDJ1, with D perhaps matching TRDD3 (5 bases). The CDR3 contains 17 residues. V dropped 3 bases and J dropped 2 bases, with 21 bases sitting between them. The germline CDR1 and CDR2 sequences are GEAIGNYY and EKD. The CDR3 loop reads CACDAVYSGRLTDKLIF. The CDR3 DNA sequence: TGTGCCTGTGACGCAGTATATTCTGGGCGATTAACCGATAAACTCATCTTT.

Comment on this clone: TCRdb's entry gives the protein of a much larger clone, which mismatches this DNA's translation at residue 8, likely from a read error; the protein reported here is translated from the DNA. The J gene is TRDJ1, the V gene TRDV2; possible D gene TRDD3, 5 bases. The CDR3 is made up of 19 amino acids. Germline CDR1 is GEAIGNYY and CDR2 is EKD. V dropped 0 bases and J dropped 0 bases, with 22 bases sitting between them. The CDR3 DNA reads as TGTGCCTGTGACACCGTACTGAGGGATCCGTTCCCGTACACCGATAAACTCATCTTT. As protein: CACDTVLRDPFPYTDKLIF.

With respect to this clone: TCRdb shows a much larger clone's protein in place of this DNA's translation, and the two differ at residue 4, likely through a read error; the protein shown is translated from the DNA. The chain employs TRDV2 and TRDJ2; a weak D match, TRDD3 (6 bases). There are 19 residues in the CDR3. Germline assignment: CDR1 GEAIGNYY and CDR2 EKD. CDR3 bases: TGTGCCTGTGGCACCGTGGGGGGGGAGAAAGCGACTTTGACAGCACAACTCTTCTTT. This gives the protein CACGTVGGEKATLTAQLFF.

Concerning this clone itself: TCRdb attributes to this sequence the protein of a much larger clone, which differs from the DNA translation at residue 6; a read error is likely, and the protein displayed is translated from the DNA. Distinct nucleotide sequences in the sample also encode this CDR3. The rearrangement links TRDV2 to TRDJ1; 13 nucleotides agree with TRDD3. The CDR3 is 18 residues long. Germline lookup yields CDR1 GEAIGNYY and CDR2 EKD. V was pared by 0 bases and J by 0 bases, with 6 bases of the junction left unmatched. Written as DNA, the CDR3 is TGTGCCTGTGACACCGCTTCGACTGGGGGATACGACACCGATAAACTCATCTTT. As protein: CACDTASTGGYDTDKLIF.

Only a few counts were recorded for this clone. A read error is possible here, since a much larger clone lies one base away. Other nucleotide sequences from this sample produce the same CDR3. The chain carries TRDV2 and TRDJ1; weak D call: TRDD2 (6 bases). The length of the CDR3 is 19 residues. Trimming left V 0 bases short and J 0 bases short, with 22 bases between. Germline V gives CDR1 GEAIGNYY, CDR2 EKD. The CDR3 region has the DNA TGTGCCTGTGACACCCTCCTACTAGGGGAGACCTTGTACACCGATAAACTCATCTTT. It encodes CACDTLLLGETLYTDKLIF.

This clone has more than one count but fewer than ten. This rearrangement joins TRDV1 to TRDJ1, with 13 bases identical to TRDD3. V was pared by 3 bases and J by 0 bases, with 16 bases of the junction left unmatched. The CDR3 covers 21 residues. The germline V gene encodes CDR1 TSWWSYY and CDR2 QGS. The CDR3 is CALGDTSYIVLGDTYTDKLIF. CDR3 nucleotide sequence: TGTGCTCTTGGGGACACTTCCTACATCGTACTGGGGGATACGTACACCGATAAACTCATCTTT.

A note on this clone: A read error is likely here: a far larger clone is one base away. The sample contains more than one DNA sequence encoding this CDR3. The chain links TRDV2 to TRDJ1, with D possibly matching TRDD3 (6 bases). V was shortened by 0 bases and J by 2 bases, with 42 bases between the two germline ends. The CDR3 is 25 residues long. CDR1 GEAIGNYY and CDR2 EKD come from the germline V gene. CDR3 DNA: TGTGCCTGTGACACCTTAAATCCTCCCATACTGGGTGATAAGGGACCAGACCGTATGACCGATAAACTCATCTTT. It translates to CACDTLNPPILGDKGPDRMTDKLIF.

This clone was observed many times. This likely traces to a read error, being one base from a far larger clone. This same CDR3 is encoded by further DNA sequences in the sample. The chain recombines TRDV2 with TRDJ1; the D gene is possibly TRDD2 (5 bases). CDR1 GEAIGNYY and CDR2 EKD come from the germline V gene. CDR3 length: 15 amino acids. This CDR3 reads CACDTIGLHTDKLIF. CDR3 in DNA: TGTGCCTGCGACACCATTGGCCTTCACACCGATAAACTCATCTTT.